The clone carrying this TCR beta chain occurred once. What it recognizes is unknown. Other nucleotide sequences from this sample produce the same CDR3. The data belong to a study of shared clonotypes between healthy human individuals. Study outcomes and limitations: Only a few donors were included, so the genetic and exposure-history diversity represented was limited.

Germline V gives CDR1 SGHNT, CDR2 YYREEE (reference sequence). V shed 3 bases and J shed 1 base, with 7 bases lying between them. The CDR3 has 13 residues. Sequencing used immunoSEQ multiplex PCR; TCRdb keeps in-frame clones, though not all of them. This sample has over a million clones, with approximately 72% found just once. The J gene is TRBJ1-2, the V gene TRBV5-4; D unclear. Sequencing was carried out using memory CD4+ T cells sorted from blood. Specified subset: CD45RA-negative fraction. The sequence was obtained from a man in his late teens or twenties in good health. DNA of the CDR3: TGTGCCAGCAGCTCTGACGGTAACTATGGCTACACCTTC. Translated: CASSSDGNYGYTF.